The present entry profiles one TCR beta chain with its context. This specimen belongs to a study of T cell responses to AZD1222 COVID-19 vaccine. TCRdb's table, derived via immunoSEQ multiplex PCR, lists solely in-frame clones and lacks some. The table lists about 180,000 clones, just under 90% of them singletons, with 3.5% to 5.5% in the top ten. The TCR originated in an adult who received the MenACWY meningococcal vaccine as a control. The sequencing here drew on peripheral blood, taken 28 days after the second dose of the MenACWY control vaccine.

The DNA for the CDR3 is TGTGCCAGCAGCCCCGGGGGGAGAGGGGAAAAACTGTTTTTT. Translated, it gives CASSPGGRGEKLFF. This chain connects TRBV6-5 to TRBJ1-4; maybe TRBD1 (5 bases). Germline CDR1 reads MNHEY; CDR2 reads SVGAGI. The CDR3 has 14 residues. The V gene lost 6 bases and the J gene lost 8 bases, with 16 bases spanning the gap.